The text below deals with one T cell receptor beta chain. At one end the junction does not follow the germline gene, possibly because of a read error. As handled by the study authors: Amplification of reference gene primers was used by the study to estimate nucleated cell counts. Method: immunoSEQ multiplex PCR; TCRdb's copy keeps in-frame clones and lacks some. That table is the source of V, J and clone size, and D and trimming were worked out from the DNA. In the table there are 120,000 to 150,000 clones, almost 90% of which are singletons. This CDR3 has 8 amino acids. Germline lookup yields CDR1 SQVTM and CDR2 ANQGSEA. The sample is drawn from a study of blood T cell repertoires in COVID-19. Study details: Samples representing acute and convalescent COVID-19 were sourced from the United States, Italy and Spain. From T cells, B-cell-depleted T cells, or PBMCs came the material, which was cDNA or gDNA.

Material: peripheral blood. The chain couples TRBV29-1 to TRBJ2-7, with D unclear. The source of this sequence is a human donor in a cohort sampled during active COVID-19. The CDR3 DNA follows: TGCAGCGTTCCCCGCGGAGTCTTC. It codes for CSVPRGVF.